A selection of T cell receptor beta chains follows, all from one sample in a study of blood T cell repertoires in COVID-19. TCRdb's copy holds only in-frame clones and misses some; the assay was immunoSEQ multiplex PCR. This table holds a few hundred thousand clones, around 85% found once. The sequencing input was PBMCs or T cells enriched from blood (not recorded which). The receptors derive from a woman in her forties with acute COVID-19. CDR3s include the opening cysteine and the closing phenylalanine or tryptophan. D genes are given only for firm matches. Some rows mark clone size as missing; the rest say once, few, many or name a class of expanded clone.

>.|TRBV28|TRBJ2-2|.
CASSLGGRTGELFF
TGTGCCAGCAGTTTAGGGGGCCGCACCGGGGAGCTGTTTTTT
>TRBD1|TRBV7-6|TRBJ1-1|few
CASSLLSGGTEAFF
TGTGCCAGCAGCTTACTGTCAGGGGGCACTGAAGCTTTCTTT
>TRBD1|TRBV12-5|TRBJ2-2|.
CASGLGQGEAGELFF
TGTGCTAGTGGTTTGGGACAGGGAGAGGCCGGGGAGCTGTTTTTT
>.|TRBV27|TRBJ1-3|.
CASSLSPPGTGNTIYF
TGTGCCAGCAGTTTATCTCCGCCAGGGACTGGAAACACCATATATTTT
>.|TRBV21-1|TRBJ1-1|.
CASSNGPVAFF
TGTGCCAGCAGCAATGGCCCCGTGGCTTTCTTT
>.|TRBV19|TRBJ1-5|.
CASTVDSYSNQPQHF
TGTGCCAGTACCGTGGACAGTTATAGCAATCAGCCCCAGCATTTT
>TRBD1|TRBV28|TRBJ1-5|once
CASAGGGQPQHF
TGTGCCAGCGCAGGGGGTGGGCAGCCCCAGCATTTT
>TRBD1|TRBV6-5|TRBJ1-2|.
CASLTLGQGARGYTF
TGTGCCAGCTTGACTTTGGGACAGGGGGCGCGGGGCTACACCTTC
>TRBD1|TRBV6-6|TRBJ1-2|few
CASSVPGQVEGYTF
TGTGCCAGCAGTGTACCGGGACAGGTAGAGGGCTACACCTTC
>TRBD2|TRBV11-2|TRBJ2-7|.
CASTLTSGSNEQYF
TGTGCCAGCACCTTGACTAGCGGGAGTAACGAGCAGTACTTC
>TRBD2|TRBV27|TRBJ2-1|few
CASSLSSGIPNEQFF
TGTGCCAGCAGTTTATCCAGCGGGATCCCCAATGAGCAGTTCTTC
>.|TRBV10-3|TRBJ1-1|.
CASNGETGTEAFF
TGTGCCTCGAATGGAGAGACTGGCACTGAAGCTTTCTTT
>TRBD2|TRBV14|TRBJ2-2|.
CASNLSWTSYNPTSPNTGELFF
TGTGCCAGCAACCTATCTTGGACTAGCTATAACCCAACATCCCCGAACACCGGGGAGCTGTTTTTT
>.|TRBV9|TRBJ2-2|.
CASSAQGTGELFF
TGTGCCAGCAGCGCACAGGGCACCGGGGAGCTGTTTTTT
>TRBD1|TRBV13|TRBJ2-3|.
CASRGQVTDTQYF
TGTGCCAGCAGGGGACAGGTCACAGATACGCAGTATTTT
>TRBD1|TRBV18|TRBJ2-3|.
CASSLSTGGADTQYF
TGTGCCAGCTCACTATCGACAGGGGGCGCAGATACGCAGTATTTT
>.|TRBV9|TRBJ2-7|.
CASSVQGSTYEQYF
TGTGCCAGCAGCGTACAGGGCTCTACGTACGAGCAGTACTTC
>TRBD1|TRBV7-7|TRBJ2-2|.
CASSPGGALTGELFF
TGTGCCAGCAGCCCAGGGGGCGCCTTGACCGGGGAGCTGTTTTTT
>TRBD2|TRBV10-1|TRBJ2-2|.
CASQTSGPGIGGELFF
TGCGCCAGTCAGACTAGCGGGCCCGGCATAGGCGGGGAGCTGTTTTTT
>.|TRBV4-3|TRBJ2-2|.
CASSQDYMNTGELFF
TGCGCCAGCAGCCAAGATTACATGAACACCGGGGAGCTGTTTTTT
>TRBD2|TRBV7-7|TRBJ2-5|.
CASSLGLAGQETQYF
TGTGCCAGCAGCTTAGGACTAGCGGGACAAGAGACCCAGTACTTC
>TRBD1|TRBV27|TRBJ1-5|once
CASRAQGAAVNQPQHF
TGTGCCAGCAGGGCCCAGGGGGCGGCTGTGAATCAGCCCCAGCATTTT
>TRBD1|TRBV19|TRBJ1-2|.
CASQSRTGAGGYTF
TGTGCCAGCCAGAGCCGGACAGGGGCCGGTGGCTACACCTTC
>TRBD1|TRBV28|TRBJ2-7|.
CASSFLQGVYEQYF
TGTGCCAGCAGTTTCCTTCAGGGGGTATACGAGCAGTACTTC
>.|TRBV19|TRBJ2-7|.
CASSIGSGSSYEQYF
TGTGCCAGTAGTATCGGGTCCGGGAGTTCCTACGAGCAGTACTTC
>.|TRBV7-2|TRBJ1-5|.
CASSLLMFEGPQHF
TGTGCCAGCAGCTTATTGATGTTCGAGGGGCCCCAGCATTTT
>TRBD1|TRBV28|TRBJ1-4|.
CASSRPDRENEKLFF
TGTGCCAGCAGCCGCCCGGACAGGGAAAATGAAAAACTGTTTTTT
>.|TRBV9|TRBJ2-7|.
CASSSSGSSYEQYF
TGTGCCAGCAGCTCTAGTGGGAGCTCCTACGAGCAGTACTTC
>.|TRBV20-1|TRBJ1-5|.
CSARPDQPQHF
TGCAGTGCTAGACCGGATCAGCCCCAGCATTTT
>TRBD1|TRBV28|TRBJ1-6|.
CATRTGVNSPLHF
TGTGCCACCCGGACAGGGGTGAATTCACCCCTCCACTTT
>.|TRBV18|TRBJ2-3|.
CASSPGLSTDTQYF
TGTGCCAGCTCACCAGGGCTTAGCACAGATACGCAGTATTTT
>.|TRBV1|TRBJ2-5|.
CTSSQLLASQETQYF
TGCACCAGCAGCCAATTGCTAGCATCCCAAGAGACCCAGTACTTC
>.|TRBV4-1|TRBJ2-1|.
CASSQDASVSRFF
TGCGCCAGCAGCCAAGATGCTAGCGTTTCTCGGTTCTTC
>TRBD2|TRBV11-2|TRBJ2-7|once
CASSLAGGTSQYF
TGTGCCAGCAGCTTAGCGGGGGGTACGTCACAGTACTTC
>.|TRBV28|TRBJ1-1|.
CASRRLHRGNTEAFF
TGTGCCAGCAGGAGACTTCATCGGGGAAACACTGAAGCTTTCTTT
>.|TRBV6-5|TRBJ1-1|.
CASSLGGGTEAFF
TGTGCCAGCAGTCTGGGTGGAGGTACTGAAGCTTTCTTT
>TRBD1|TRBV27|TRBJ2-7|.
CASSSGTGYEQYF
TGTGCCAGCAGTTCCGGGACAGGCTACGAGCAGTACTTC
>.|TRBV6-1|TRBJ1-6|few
CASSEAHRTGAPLHF
TGTGCCAGCAGTGAAGCGCACAGAACAGGTGCACCCCTCCACTTT
>.|TRBV15|TRBJ2-2|once
CATSRGGTQNTGELFF
TGTGCCACCAGCAGAGGGGGGACACAGAACACCGGGGAGCTGTTTTTT